The 22 T cell receptor beta chains reported below all come from one sample, sequenced in a study of T cell repertoires in cytomegalovirus infection. No antigen has been identified for these receptors. TCRdb reprocessed the reads with MiXCR, giving one entry per CDR3 protein. The data show fewer than 60,000 distinct CDR3 sequences, with about 19% seen just once and about four fifths held by the top ten. The specimen was CD8+ T cells from cultured PBMCs, collected from culture after CMV antigen stimulation. The receptors come from a human donor in good health (CMV status not recorded). Some clones in this sample may be carry-over from other donors' samples.

This rearrangement joins TRBV6-2 or TRBV6-3 to TRBJ2-7; 8 positions match TRBD1. With 4 bases clipped from V and 6 bases from J, the junction kept 5 bases outside the gene matches. The length of the CDR3 is 13 residues. Germline lookup yields CDR1 MNHEY and CDR2 SVGEGT. CDR3: CASSSRTGSEQYF. CDR3 bases: TGTGCCAGCAGTTCTAGGACAGGGAGCGAGCAGTACTTC.

This clonotype was observed a single time. A much bigger clone sits one base away, suggesting this may be a read error. The gene calls are TRBV9 and TRBJ2-2, with a tentative D call TRBD2 (5 bases). This CDR3 contains 16 residues. Germline V gene sequence: CDR1 SGDLS, CDR2 YYNGEE. Trimming left V 3 bases short and J 6 bases short, with 18 bases between. The CDR3 reads CASSDKGLTEPGELFF. The DNA for the CDR3 is TGTGCCAGCAGCGATAAAGGACTCACCGAACCCGGGGAGCTGTTTTTT. Variable domain in full (rest from reference TRBV9 and TRBJ2-2): DSGVTQTPKHLITATGQRVTLRCSPRSGDLSVYWYQQSLDQGLQFLIQYYNGEERAKGNILERFSAQQFPDLHSELNLSSLELGDSALYFCASSDKGLTEPGELFFGEGSRLTVL.

J is TRBJ2-5 and V is TRBV7-9, with D perhaps matching TRBD1 or TRBD2 (6 bases each). The CDR3 has 17 residues. Germline assignment: CDR1 SEHNR and CDR2 FQNEAQ (reference sequence). The V end lost 5 bases, the J end lost 3 bases, and 22 bases lay between the germline ends. CDR3 nucleotides: TGTGCCAGCAGCCCCAGAGGGGGGCGAATTGTGGAAGAGACCCAGTACTTC. It yields the protein CASSPRGGRIVEETQYF.

The chain uses TRBV6-5 and TRBJ2-7; 14 nucleotides agree with TRBD2. V shed 5 bases, J shed 2 bases, and the junction held 11 bases outside the gene matches. Germline V gives CDR1 MNHEY, CDR2 SVGAGI. The CDR3 loop spans 18 amino acids. The CDR3: CASSPRLAGGTIPYEQYF. The DNA of the CDR3 is TGTGCCAGCAGTCCTAGACTAGCGGGGGGGACCATTCCCTACGAGCAGTACTTC.

This clonotype has more than one count but fewer than ten. The chain recombines TRBV2 with TRBJ1-5; 12 bases align to TRBD1. Trimming removed 3 bases from V and 2 bases from J; junction bases left unmatched: 5. The CDR3 totals 17 residues. CDR1 is SNHLY, CDR2 FYNNEI, per germline. The CDR3 bases are TGTGCCAGCAGTGAGGGGACAGGGGGCATACGCAATCAGCCCCAGCATTTT. It translates to CASSEGTGGIRNQPQHF.

This rearrangement joins TRBV6-2 or TRBV6-3 to TRBJ2-6, with 9 bases lining up with TRBD1. J was trimmed by 4 bases and V by 6 bases; bases with no gene match: 4. Germline V gene data show CDR1 as MNHEY and CDR2 as SVGEGT. This CDR3 spans 15 amino acids. The CDR3 spells CASRGTGWGANVLTF. CDR3 sequence (DNA): TGTGCCAGCAGAGGGACAGGGTGGGGGGCCAACGTCCTGACTTTC.

Comment on this clonotype: The germline gene is not matched at one end of the junction; a read error may be the cause. J is TRBJ2-7 and V is TRBV6-5, with 8 bases matching TRBD1. Germline lookup yields CDR1 MNHEY and CDR2 SVGAGI. CDR3 length equals 17 residues. The CDR3 loop reads CDSSYSVTGGDSHEQYF. DNA for the CDR3: TGTGACAGCAGTTACTCGGTTACAGGGGGAGATTCACACGAGCAGTACTTC.

V is TRBV12-3 or TRBV12-4 and J is TRBJ2-7; D ambiguous. The CDR3 length is 14 residues. V was clipped by 0 bases and J by 0 bases, with 6 bases between them. The CDR3 here is CASSLAGYSYEQYF. The DNA for the CDR3 is TGTGCCAGCAGTTTAGCGGGATACTCCTACGAGCAGTACTTC.

The V and J genes are TRBV7-9 and TRBJ1-1; 11 nucleotides match TRBD1. Germline values: CDR1 SEHNR, CDR2 FQNEAQ (reference sequence). There are 15 residues in the CDR3. Trimming cost V 5 bases and J 6 bases; bases outside gene matches: 8. CDR3 bases: TGTGCCAGCAGCCCGGGACAGGGGGTTTATGCTGAAGCTTTCTTT. Translated, it gives CASSPGQGVYAEAFF.

The rearrangement uses TRBV9 and TRBJ1-1; D not resolved. V shed 2 bases and J shed 5 bases, with 16 bases lying between them. In germline, CDR1 is SGDLS, CDR2 YYNGEE. The CDR3 has 15 residues. Here the CDR3 DNA reads TGTGCCAGCAGCGTTGTTACCACCCGTGGAACTGAAGCTTTCTTT. This gives the protein CASSVVTTRGTEAFF.

The chain carries TRBV6-5 and TRBJ2-7; 9 bases align to TRBD1. CDR1 and CDR2 from the germline V gene are MNHEY and SVGAGI. J gave up 6 bases and V 6 bases, and 9 bases lay outside the gene matches. The CDR3 is 14 residues long. DNA for the CDR3: TGTGCCAGCAGGCCGGGACAGGGCGCTGGCGAGCAGTACTTC. Amino acids: CASRPGQGAGEQYF.

CDR3 sequence reads: CASSLAGDRNYGYTF. The CDR3 DNA follows: TGTGCCAGCAGCTTAGCGGGGGACAGGAACTATGGCTACACCTTC. The chain joins TRBV7-9 to TRBJ1-2, with 8 bases identical to TRBD1. The germline V gene has CDR1 SEHNR and CDR2 FQNEAQ (reference sequence). Unmatched junction bases numbered 2, after V lost 0 bases and J lost 2 bases. The CDR3 runs to 15 residues.

The chain links TRBV6-1 to TRBJ2-3; 10 positions agree with TRBD1. The CDR3 contains 14 residues. The junction had 3 bases not matched to a gene; V was cut back by 6 bases and J by 3 bases. Germline-derived CDR1 and CDR2 are MNHNS and SASEGT. The CDR3 region has the DNA TGTGCCAGCAGGGACAGGGGGGGAACAGATACGCAGTATTTT. It encodes CASRDRGGTDTQYF.

There are many counts of this clonotype. The chain employs TRBV6-1 and TRBJ2-7; TRBD1 agrees at 11 bases. After removal of 5 bases from V and 6 bases from J, the junction contained 18 bases not matched to a gene. The germline gives CDR1 MNHNS, CDR2 SASEGT. The CDR3 contains 18 residues. CDR3 nucleotide sequence: TGTGCCAGCAGTTTCTTTGATCGCGGACAGGGGGCGTTTACCGAGCAGTACTTC. Its protein product is CASSFFDRGQGAFTEQYF.

CDR3 residues: CASSFAGSSSYEQYF. CDR3 in DNA: TGTGCCAGCAGCTTTGCAGGGTCTAGCTCCTACGAGCAGTACTTC. The V call is TRBV27, the J call TRBJ2-7, with D possibly being TRBD1 (5 bases). The V gene's germline CDR1 is MNHEY and CDR2 SMNVEV (reference sequence). V lost 6 bases and J lost 0, with 15 bases in between. There are 15 residues in the CDR3.

This clonotype has a handful of counts. V is TRBV7-9 and J is TRBJ2-5; TRBD1 agrees at 8 bases. The CDR3 contains 15 residues. Germline CDR1 is SEHNR and CDR2 is FQNEAQ (reference sequence). V lost 1 base, J lost 5 bases, and 6 bases stayed unmatched. CDR3 loop: CASSLEGQGRETQYF. CDR3 coding DNA: TGTGCCAGCAGCTTAGAAGGACAGGGCAGGGAGACCCAGTACTTC.

The chain employs TRBV10-2 and TRBJ1-5, with TRBD1 matching 8 bases. This CDR3 contains 14 residues. Germline V gene lookup returns CDR1 WSHSY and CDR2 SAAADI. Trimming at V came to 6 bases and at J to 1 base, leaving 2 bases not matched to a gene. The CDR3 DNA reads TGCGCCAGCAGCTGGACAGGGAGCAATCAGCCCCAGCATTTT. It is translated as CASSWTGSNQPQHF.

This clonotype occurred many times. This chain joins TRBV7-2 and TRBJ1-1, with D possibly matching TRBD1 (5 bases). Germline V gene lookup returns CDR1 SGHTA and CDR2 FQGNSA. CDR3 size: 14 residues. V was shortened by 1 base and J by 3 bases, with 9 bases between the two germline ends. DNA of the CDR3: TGTGCCAGCAGCTTAGTCCGGGGGGACACTGAAGCTTTCTTT. This gives the protein CASSLVRGDTEAFF.

In this sample, this clonotype turned up a few times. One end of the junction does not line up with germline, which may come from a read error. This chain joins TRBV11-2 and TRBJ2-2, with 10 nucleotides matching TRBD2. Germline-derived CDR1 and CDR2 are SGHAT and FQNNGV. The CDR3 consists of 16 residues. In DNA form, the CDR3 reads TGTGCCAGCAGTTTAGCGGGGGGTTCGTACACCGGGGAGCTGTTTTTT. Translated: CASSLAGGSYTGELFF. The full variable domain, with the rest looked up from reference TRBV11-2 and TRBJ2-2, is EAGVAQSPRYKIIEKRQSVAFWCNPISGHATLYWYQQILGQGPKLLIQFQNNGVVDDSQLPKDRFSAERLKGVDSTLKIQPAKLEDSAVYLCASSLAGGSYTGELFFGEGSRLTVL.

The chain employs TRBV27 and TRBJ2-1, with D perhaps being TRBD1 or TRBD2 (5 bases each). Trimming removed 4 bases at V and 5 bases at J, with 12 bases between. The CDR3 runs to 14 residues. Germline CDR1 is MNHEY and CDR2 is SMNVEV (reference sequence). The DNA of the CDR3 is TGTGCCAGCAGTTATCCAGGGACCCACAATGAGCAGTTCTTC. This sequence encodes CASSYPGTHNEQFF.

This clonotype was recorded a few times. The gene calls are TRBV6-5 and TRBJ1-1; TRBD1 agrees at 7 bases. There are 17 residues in the CDR3. V was pared by 0 bases and J by 0 bases, with 7 bases of the junction left unmatched. Germline values: CDR1 MNHEY, CDR2 SVGAGI. As DNA, the CDR3 is TGTGCCAGCAGTTACTCGGGACAGCTCCCAATGAACACTGAAGCTTTCTTT. Amino acid sequence: CASSYSGQLPMNTEAFF.

This clonotype was observed at least ten times. The chain couples TRBV9 to TRBJ2-3; D remains unclear. Germline values: CDR1 SGDLS, CDR2 YYNGEE. This CDR3 spans 15 amino acids. V was trimmed by 3 bases and J by 2 bases, leaving 13 bases between them. For the CDR3, the DNA is TGTGCCAGCAGCGCCCAAGGAAGCCCCACAGATACGCAGTATTTT. This codes for CASSAQGSPTDTQYF.